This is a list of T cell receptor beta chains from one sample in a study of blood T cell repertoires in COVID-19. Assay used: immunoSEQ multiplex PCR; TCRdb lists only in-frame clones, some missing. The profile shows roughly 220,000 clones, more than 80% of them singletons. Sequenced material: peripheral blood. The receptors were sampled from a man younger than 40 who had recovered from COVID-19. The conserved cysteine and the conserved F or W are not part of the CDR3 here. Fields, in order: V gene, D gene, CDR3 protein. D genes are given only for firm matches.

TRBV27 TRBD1 ASSTRTGYSYEQY
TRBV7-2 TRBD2 ASSLSRTSGGNEQF
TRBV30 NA AWTRTPRSYNEQF
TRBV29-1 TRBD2 SVRTVRFGLAGGPGEAGTQY
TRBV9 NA ASSVAPGQGEKLF
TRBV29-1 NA SGTATYGYT
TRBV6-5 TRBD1 ASSYPRQGSTEAF
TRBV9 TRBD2 ASSINSGGEQF
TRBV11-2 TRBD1 ASSLGSGGFPGANVLT
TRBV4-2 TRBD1 ASSQGQGIPSYEQY
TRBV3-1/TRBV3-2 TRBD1 ASSQEGPRGRGGYT
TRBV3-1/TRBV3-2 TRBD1 ASSQKGGRGLSGNTIY
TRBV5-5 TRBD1 ASSWSTGRNTEAF
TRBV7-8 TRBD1 ASRGDRMNTGELF
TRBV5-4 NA ASSSTQATGNTIY
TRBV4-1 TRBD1 ASSPGQGASYNEQF
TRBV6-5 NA ASSYRRRTEAF
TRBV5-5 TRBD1 ASSLLTGGADTQY
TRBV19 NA ASSGWTEDYGYT
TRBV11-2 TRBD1 ASSFLRGTGAGEQY
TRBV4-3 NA ASSQGTVGYT
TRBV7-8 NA ASSQSSFRNEKLF
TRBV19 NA ASMDSRNTEAF
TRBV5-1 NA ASQDSHSYNSPLH
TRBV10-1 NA ASSKELGSPLH
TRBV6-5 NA ASSYAGGTEAF
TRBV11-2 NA ASRAAGAYEQY
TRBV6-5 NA ASSYREVGLYGYT
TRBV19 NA ASSIQEGHEKLF
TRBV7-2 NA ASSPRLMNQPQH
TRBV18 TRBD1 ASSPEDRPRDNEQF
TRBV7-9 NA ASSFVGRTERSGNTIY
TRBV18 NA ASSPGPETQY
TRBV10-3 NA AVHRENKQY
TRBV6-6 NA ASRLGGDIYEQY
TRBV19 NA ASSIGKGAYQPQH
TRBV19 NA ASRRAWGPYEQY
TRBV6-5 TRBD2 ASSLTSAAYNEQF
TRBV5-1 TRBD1 ASSPTGGGRPQH
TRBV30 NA AWQSDSSGNTIY